The 21 T cell receptor beta chains listed next were all sequenced from one sample in a study of T cells in Graves' hyperthyroidism and ophthalmopathy (dated by TCRdb to about 2019). Library prep was done by multiplex PCR. The run used an Illumina HiSeq 2000. The TCR beta CDR3 regions were amplified from RNA transcripts. The first round of RT-PCR for the TCR CDR3 was performed with the HTBI primer set and the Qiagen OneStep RT-PCR kit. The raw public data were reprocessed by TCRdb itself: fastp quality trimming at Q25, MiXCR clonotype calling, in-frame beta chains only. Identical CDR3 proteins give one entry, which carries the most common genes and DNA. Within this sample are 500,000 to 650,000 distinct CDR3 sequences, with around 15% of them counted one time only. The top ten constitute approximately 12% of the sample. Sequencing input: blood. These receptors were collected from a woman aged 50 to 60 with Graves' ophthalmopathy.

This clonotype was seen only a few times. CDR3 region: CASSNYRVGETQYF. The DNA of the CDR3 is TGTGCCAGCAGCAACTACAGGGTTGGGGAGACCCAGTACTTC. V gene TRBV7-9 combines with J gene TRBJ2-5; possible D gene TRBD1, 6 bases. The CDR3 sequence is 14 residues long. Germline loops: CDR1 SEHNR, CDR2 FQNEAQ (reference sequence). The V and J ends lost 5 bases and 5 bases respectively, with 15 bases between them.

The V call is TRBV6-2 or TRBV6-3, the J call TRBJ2-1; D gene uncertain. V was trimmed by 7 bases and J by 13 bases, leaving 14 bases between them. Germline V gene sequence: CDR1 MNHEY, CDR2 SVGEGT. This CDR3 comprises 11 residues. The CDR3: CASTSARLQFF. The DNA for the CDR3 is TGTGCCAGCACCTCGGCTCGCCTCCAGTTCTTC.

The rearrangement joins TRBV7-6 to TRBJ1-5; 7 nucleotides match TRBD1. The germline V gene has CDR1 SGHVS and CDR2 FNYEAQ. CDR3 length: 16 amino acids. With 1 base clipped from V and 4 bases from J, the junction kept 7 bases outside the gene matches. The CDR3 region is CASSLEVGQLNQPQHF. The CDR3 bases are TGTGCCAGCAGCTTAGAAGTGGGACAGCTTAATCAGCCCCAGCATTTT.

The chain joins TRBV20-1 to TRBJ1-3; D remains unclear. The germline gives CDR1 DFQATT, CDR2 SNEGSKA (reference sequence). The CDR3 has 13 residues. Trimming pared 3 bases from V and 0 bases from J, leaving 6 bases between. CDR3 DNA sequence: TGCAGTGCTAGTAACGGCTCTGGAAACACCATATATTTT. Protein product: CSASNGSGNTIYF.

This clonotype was seen a few times. The chain has TRBV9 and TRBJ2-2; TRBD1 or TRBD2 may be the D gene (5 bases each). The CDR3 covers 14 residues. V was trimmed by 4 bases and J by 8 bases, leaving 15 bases between them. Germline CDR1 reads SGDLS; CDR2 reads YYNGEE. The CDR3 region has the DNA TGTGCCAGCAGCTCCTGGGACGCCCCGGGGGAGCTGTTTTTT. Translation: CASSSWDAPGELFF.

This clonotype has a count of ten or more. The rearrangement links TRBV11-3 to TRBJ2-7; 9 positions agree with TRBD1. CDR3 size: 14 residues. CDR1 and CDR2 from the germline V gene are SGHNT and YENEEA. V shed 5 bases, J shed 1 base, and the junction held 3 bases outside the gene matches. CDR3 DNA sequence: TGTGCCAGCAGCCGGGACAGGGCTTCCTACGAGCAGTACTTC. The encoded protein is CASSRDRASYEQYF.

The sample holds a few counts of this clonotype. The rearrangement joins TRBV20-1 to TRBJ2-5; 12 nucleotides align to TRBD2. CDR1 and CDR2 from the germline V gene are DFQATT and SNEGSKA (reference sequence). The trim removed 3 bases at V and 9 bases at J, leaving 14 bases unmatched. The CDR3 consists of 16 residues. The DNA for the CDR3 is TGCAGTGCTAGTTTGACTAGCGGGAGTCCTATGGAGGCCCAGTACTTC. Its protein is CSASLTSGSPMEAQYF.

The J gene is TRBJ1-3, the V gene TRBV6-5; tentative D call: TRBD1 (5 bases). The germline V gene encodes CDR1 MNHEY and CDR2 SVGAGI. The germline V and J ends were trimmed by 7 bases and 4 bases, with 17 bases remaining between them. The CDR3 has 15 residues. The CDR3 bases are TGTGCCAGCAAGATCGGGGCCGAAACCGGAAACACCATATATTTT. Its protein is CASKIGAETGNTIYF.

The table lists this clonotype with a few counts. The CDR3 is CASSDNVGGANYGYTF. The CDR3 coding sequence is TGTGCCAGCAGTGATAACGTGGGGGGAGCTAACTATGGCTACACCTTC. The gene calls are TRBV25-1 and TRBJ1-2, with TRBD1 as a possible D gene (5 bases). There are 16 residues in the CDR3. Germline V gene lookup returns CDR1 MGHDK and CDR2 SYGVNS. Trimming stripped 3 bases from V and 0 bases from J, with 14 bases between.

The rearrangement uses TRBV5-1 and TRBJ2-5; D call uncertain. This CDR3 is built from 13 residues. V lost 7 bases to trimming and J lost 5 bases, with 15 bases between them. Germline V gene lookup returns CDR1 SGHRS and CDR2 YFSETQ. The DNA of the CDR3 is TGCGCCAGCGGTTCGGCAGCCCGCGAGACCCAGTACTTC. This translates into CASGSAARETQYF.

This clonotype has a count of ten or more. Here the CDR3 reads CASSHIGGLRSYTF. For the CDR3, the DNA is TGTGCCAGCAGCCATATAGGAGGCCTTCGGAGCTACACCTTC. The chain combines TRBV3-1 with TRBJ1-2; D is unresolved. The CDR3 covers 14 residues. Germline V gene data show CDR1 as LGHDT and CDR2 as YNNKEL (reference sequence). Trimming left V 3 bases short and J 9 bases short, with 17 bases between. Variable domain in full (rest from reference TRBV3-1 and TRBJ1-2): DTAVSQTPKYLVTQMGNDKSIKCEQNLGHDTMYWYKQDSKKFLKIMFSYNNKELIINETVPNRFSPKSPDKAHLNLHINSLELGDSAVYFCASSHIGGLRSYTFGSGTRLTVV.

V usage is TRBV10-3 and J usage is TRBJ2-7; possible D gene TRBD2, 6 bases. Looked up from germline, CDR1 is ENHRY and CDR2 is SYGVKD. This CDR3 has 15 residues. Deletions cut 4 bases from V and 2 bases from J, with 15 bases between. Here the CDR3 reads CAISAVGGAAYEQYF. In DNA form, the CDR3 reads TGTGCCATCAGTGCCGTCGGAGGGGCAGCCTACGAGCAGTACTTC.

In this sample, this clonotype turned up many times. The rearrangement joins TRBV20-1 to TRBJ2-1; no clear D. CDR1 DFQATT and CDR2 SNEGSKA come from the germline V gene (reference sequence). V gave up 0 bases and J gave up 4 bases, with 19 bases separating them. This CDR3 region has 17 residues. The CDR3 DNA is TGCAGTGCTAGAGATGCGTGGCGAGGAGTTTCTTACAATGAGCAGTTCTTC. Amino acids: CSARDAWRGVSYNEQFF.

This clonotype was found many times. The rearrangement uses TRBV6-5 and TRBJ2-2, with D perhaps TRBD2 (6 bases). From germline, CDR1 is MNHEY and CDR2 SVGAGI. V was cut by 1 base and J by 4 bases, with 16 bases left in between. The CDR3 consists of 17 residues. The CDR3 here is CASSYFSSVGGTGELFF. The CDR3 DNA follows: TGTGCCAGCAGTTACTTTTCTAGCGTTGGTGGCACCGGGGAGCTGTTTTTT.

This clonotype was counted at least ten times. The J gene is TRBJ2-7, the V gene TRBV6-5; D perhaps matches TRBD2 (6 bases). The CDR3 spans 14 residues. Trimming removed 0 bases at V and 5 bases at J, with 11 bases between. CDR1 and CDR2 from the germline V gene are MNHEY and SVGAGI. CDR3 in amino acids: CASSYSGGTHEQYF. The CDR3 bases are TGTGCCAGCAGTTACTCAGGCGGGACCCACGAGCAGTACTTC.

At least ten counts were recorded for this clonotype. The J gene is TRBJ1-1, the V gene TRBV3-1; the match to TRBD1 covers 9 bases. V shed 0 bases and J 9 bases; nucleotides not matched to a gene: 5. Germline CDR1 is LGHDT and CDR2 is YNNKEL (reference sequence). The CDR3 spans 14 residues. CDR3 nucleotides: TGTGCCAGCAGCCAAGAATGGGACAGGGAACAAGCTTTCTTT. It encodes CASSQEWDREQAFF. Full variable domain (outside the CDR3, taken from reference TRBV3-1 and TRBJ1-1): DTAVSQTPKYLVTQMGNDKSIKCEQNLGHDTMYWYKQDSKKFLKIMFSYNNKELIINETVPNRFSPKSPDKAHLNLHINSLELGDSAVYFCASSQEWDREQAFFGQGTRLTVV.

This clonotype showed up many times. The CDR3 protein is CASSSKEAGVLYEQYF. The CDR3 DNA reads as TGTGCCAGCAGTTCCAAAGAAGCGGGAGTACTCTACGAGCAGTACTTC. This chain uses TRBV28 with TRBJ2-7; TRBD2 aligns across 8 bases. V shed 4 bases and J 3 bases; nucleotides not matched to a gene: 11. The germline V gene has CDR1 MDHEN and CDR2 SYDVKM. CDR3 length: 16 residues.

This clonotype appeared a single time. A read error may explain this, as a much larger clone is one base away. This rearrangement joins TRBV28 to TRBJ2-7; 8 bases align to TRBD2. Trimming at V came to 5 bases and at J to 2 bases, leaving 14 bases not matched to a gene. Germline V CDR1 and CDR2: MDHEN, SYDVKM. The CDR3 is 17 amino acids. This chain's CDR3 is CASSDWGAAGGTYEQYF. The CDR3 nucleotides read TGTGCCAGCAGTGATTGGGGGGCTGCGGGAGGCACCTACGAGCAGTACTTC.

This clonotype came up many times. The junction does not match germline at one end; this may be a read error. This chain joins TRBV27 and TRBJ2-7; TRBD2 matches 10 bases. This CDR3 spans 15 amino acids. Germline loops: CDR1 MNHEY, CDR2 SMNVEV (reference sequence). The CDR3 region has the DNA TGTGCCAGCAGTCTCGCCCGACTAGCGGGTTACGAGCAATACTTC. Amino acids: CASSLARLAGYEQYF.

This clonotype has a count of ten or more. The genes are TRBV7-9 and TRBJ1-5; D remains unclear. V was cut by 1 base and J by 11 bases, with 15 bases left in between. The CDR3 covers 14 residues. The germline CDR1 and CDR2 sequences are SEHNR and FQNEAQ (reference sequence). CDR3 residues: CASSLGGQVATQHF. CDR3 nucleotides: TGTGCCAGCAGCTTAGGAGGGCAGGTAGCAACCCAGCATTTT.

There are many counts of this clonotype. V usage is TRBV11-2 and J usage is TRBJ1-2; D unresolved. The germline V and J ends were trimmed by 2 bases and 5 bases, with 12 bases remaining between them. CDR3 size: 14 residues. Looked up from germline, CDR1 is SGHAT and CDR2 is FQNNGV. CDR3 residues: CASSLNPTWYGYTF. The CDR3 DNA reads as TGTGCCAGCAGCTTAAACCCCACGTGGTATGGCTACACCTTC.